Below, 12 T cell receptor beta chains from the same sample are listed, as sequenced in a study of low-dose radiotherapy and immunotherapy resistance in tumors. Noted time point: after trial treatment. Stated treatment: LDRT plus nivolumab, ipilimumab, low-dose cyclophosphamide and aspirin (RACIN trial). Priming of first-strand cDNA relied on TRAV- and TRBV-specific primers (covering alpha and beta chains). TCR amplification ran 15 to 25 PCR cycles using constant-region and V-primer adapter primers. Via MiXCR, TCRdb re-called the reads, giving one row per CDR3 protein. The data show about 97,000 distinct CDR3 sequences, more than 20% seen once. Source: PBMCs, taken after low-dose radiotherapy plus immunotherapy. All receptors derive from a male donor with prostate cancer.

Only one count was recorded for this clonotype. With a far larger clone one base away, a read error is the likely cause. The V gene is TRBV7-9, the J gene TRBJ1-1; 9 nucleotides align to TRBD1. CDR1 is SEHNR, CDR2 FQNEAQ, per germline (reference sequence). The CDR3 has 13 amino acids. The CDR3 DNA is TGTGCCGGCAGCTTGGGGACAGGGACTGAAGCTTTCTTT. This gives the protein CAGSLGTGTEAFF.

This clonotype was observed a handful of times. The chain is built from TRBV12-3 or TRBV12-4 and TRBJ2-1; unclear D gene. The germline V and J ends were trimmed by 8 bases and 2 bases, with 10 bases remaining between them. CDR3 length: 13 residues. CDR3 sequence (DNA): TGTGCCAGCGGGCCAGATCCCTACAATGAGCAGTTCTTC. The encoded protein is CASGPDPYNEQFF.

This clonotype was seen many times. The V and J genes are TRBV6-2 or TRBV6-3 and TRBJ1-6; no reliable D call. Germline CDR1 is MNHEY and CDR2 is SVGEGT. The CDR3 extends over 14 amino acids. V lost 5 bases, J lost 6 bases, and 11 bases lay in between. CDR3 coding DNA: TGTGCCAGCAGTCCCCGGGCCGGTAATTCACCCCTCCACTTT. Residues: CASSPRAGNSPLHF.

This clonotype appeared many times. The J gene is TRBJ2-5, the V gene TRBV4-1; D tentatively reads TRBD1 or TRBD2 (6 bases each). Germline lookup yields CDR1 MGHRA and CDR2 YSYEKL. The CDR3 is made up of 16 amino acids. V lost 1 base and J lost 3, with 15 bases in between. DNA for the CDR3: TGCGCCAGCAGCCAAGGAGGGGGGAGGAGGAAAGAGACCCAGTACTTC. Amino acids: CASSQGGGRRKETQYF.

Many counts were recorded for this clonotype. The CDR3 DNA reads TGTGCCAGTAATACGGGGCGTTCCACTGAAGCTTTCTTT. Translation: CASNTGRSTEAFF. This chain uses TRBV19 with TRBJ1-1; D possibly corresponds to TRBD1 (5 bases). The CDR3 is 13 amino acids. Germline CDR1 reads LNHDA; CDR2 reads SQIVND (reference sequence). Trimming stripped 7 bases from V and 4 bases from J, with 13 bases between.

A note on this clonotype: A far larger clone differs by one base, so this is likely a read error. V gene TRBV11-2 combines with J gene TRBJ2-5, with 8 positions matching TRBD2. Germline-derived CDR1 and CDR2 are SGHAT and FQNNGV. The CDR3 spans 16 residues. V lost 7 bases to trimming and J lost 11 bases; unmatched junction nucleotides: 21. CDR3 amino acids: CASTLSGGGGYNEQYF. CDR3 bases: TGTGCCAGCACCCTGAGCGGGGGCGGGGGTTACAATGAGCAGTACTTC.

This clonotype occurred many times. The chain carries TRBV14 and TRBJ2-1; D is possibly TRBD2 (5 bases). CDR1 and CDR2 (germline): SGHDN, FVKESK. V lost 4 bases and J 0 bases, leaving 13 bases between the germline ends. CDR3 length: 16 amino acids. CDR3 nucleotide sequence: TGTGCCAGCAGCCCTATCGGGGATAGCTCCTACAATGAGCAGTTCTTC. Amino acids: CASSPIGDSSYNEQFF.

At least ten counts were recorded for this clonotype. The chain is built from TRBV6-5 and TRBJ1-1, with 7 bases aligning to TRBD1. Germline values: CDR1 MNHEY, CDR2 SVGAGI. V dropped 2 bases and J dropped 7; count of bases not matched to a gene: 7. This CDR3 is 14 amino acids long. This CDR3 reads CASSYVTGASEAFF. The CDR3 DNA sequence: TGTGCCAGCAGTTACGTAACAGGGGCCAGTGAAGCTTTCTTT.

The sample holds one count of this clonotype. This chain links TRBV20-1 with TRBJ2-1; D may be TRBD1 or TRBD2 (5 bases each). The V and J ends lost 8 bases and 6 bases respectively, with 23 bases between them. Germline V CDR1 and CDR2: DFQATT, SNEGSKA (reference sequence). The CDR3 runs 15 residues. The CDR3 nucleotides are TGCAGTCACCGGAATCGGGGCTTTGAAACCAATGAGCAGTTCTTC. The encoded protein is CSHRNRGFETNEQFF.

Comments on this clonotype: A much larger clone lies one base from this, so it may be a read error. The J gene is TRBJ2-3, the V gene TRBV7-2; 7 bases match TRBD1. The CDR3 is made up of 15 amino acids. Germline-derived CDR1 and CDR2 are SGHTA and FQGNSA. Germline trimming cut 5 bases from V and 4 bases from J; bases unmatched to any gene: 9. The CDR3 bases are TGTGCCAGCAGCCTGATGGGACAGCGAGCAGATACGCAGTATTTT. Amino acid sequence: CASSLMGQRADTQYF.

The genes are TRBV6-6 and TRBJ2-3; D is unclear. Germline values: CDR1 MNHNY, CDR2 SVGAGI (reference sequence). The CDR3 contains 13 residues. Trimming removed 2 bases from V and 3 bases from J, with 6 bases in between. CDR3 sequence (DNA): TGTGCCAGCAGTTACGTTAGGACAGATACGCAGTATTTT. Amino acids: CASSYVRTDTQYF.

This clonotype showed up many times. The chain joins TRBV19 to TRBJ2-5; D perhaps matches TRBD1 (5 bases). Trimming left V 8 bases short and J 5 bases short, with 18 bases between. The CDR3 spans 14 residues. The V gene's germline CDR1 is LNHDA and CDR2 SQIVND (reference sequence). The CDR3 bases are TGTGCCAGTTCCGAGCCAGGGCCAAGGGAGACCCAGTACTTC. This encodes CASSEPGPRETQYF.